A single sample is the source of the 2 T cell receptor beta chains below, sequenced in a study of tumor-infiltrating lymphocytes in oesophageal squamous cell carcinoma. TCRdb processed the PCR reads anew with MiXCR; each CDR3 protein has one entry. The sample contains 20,000 to 30,000 distinct CDR3 sequences, 38% of which appear only once. Sequencing was performed on esophageal tumor tissue. These receptors were obtained from a male donor with esophageal squamous cell carcinoma.

Remarks on this clonotype: The conserved phenylalanine or tryptophan normally closing the CDR3 is absent here, so this likely arose from a read error. No DNA is shown, since the ends of the CDR3 on it are uncertain; the CDR3 is the one TCRdb lists. This chain links TRBV28 with TRBJ2-5; whether TRBD2, the table's D call, matches the DNA was not checked. Germline-derived CDR1 and CDR2 are MDHEN and SYDVKM. The CDR3 contains 17 residues when both ends are counted. The CDR3 is CASTQLQGVLSPLHFGN.

The rearrangement joins TRBV7-6 to TRBJ2-2; 11 positions agree with TRBD2. Germline CDR1 is SGHVS and CDR2 is FNYEAQ. Trimming cost V 5 bases and J 5 bases; bases outside gene matches: 4. There are 15 residues in the CDR3. CDR3 loop: CASSLRLAGTGELFF. The CDR3 nucleotides are TGTGCCAGCAGCCTGAGACTAGCGGGGACCGGGGAGCTGTTTTTT. The whole variable domain, remainder taken from reference TRBV7-6 and TRBJ2-2, is GAGVSQSPRYKVTKRGQDVALRCDPISGHVSLYWYRQALGQGPEFLTYFNYEAQQDKSGLPNDRFSAERPEGSISTLTIQRTEQRDSAMYRCASSLRLAGTGELFFGEGSRLTVL.